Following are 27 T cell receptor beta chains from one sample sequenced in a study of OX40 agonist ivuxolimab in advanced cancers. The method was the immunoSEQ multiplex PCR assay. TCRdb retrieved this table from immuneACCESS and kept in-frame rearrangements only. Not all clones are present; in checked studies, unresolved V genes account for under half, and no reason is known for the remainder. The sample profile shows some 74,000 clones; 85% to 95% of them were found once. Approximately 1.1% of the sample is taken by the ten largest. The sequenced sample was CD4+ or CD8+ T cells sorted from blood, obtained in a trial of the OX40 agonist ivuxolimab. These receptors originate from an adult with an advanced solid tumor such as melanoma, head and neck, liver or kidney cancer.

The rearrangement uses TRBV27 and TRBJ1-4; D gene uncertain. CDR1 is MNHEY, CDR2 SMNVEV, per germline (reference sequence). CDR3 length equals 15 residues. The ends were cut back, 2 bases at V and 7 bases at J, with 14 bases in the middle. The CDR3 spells CASSLNQAGPEKLFF. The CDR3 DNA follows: TGTGCCAGCAGTTTAAACCAGGCTGGGCCTGAAAAACTGTTTTTT.

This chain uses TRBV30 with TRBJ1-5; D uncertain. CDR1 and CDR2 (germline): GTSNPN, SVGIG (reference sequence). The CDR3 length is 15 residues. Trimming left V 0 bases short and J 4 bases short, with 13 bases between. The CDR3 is CAWSVRGGINQPQHF. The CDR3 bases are TGTGCCTGGAGTGTACGGGGTGGGATAAATCAGCCCCAGCATTTT.

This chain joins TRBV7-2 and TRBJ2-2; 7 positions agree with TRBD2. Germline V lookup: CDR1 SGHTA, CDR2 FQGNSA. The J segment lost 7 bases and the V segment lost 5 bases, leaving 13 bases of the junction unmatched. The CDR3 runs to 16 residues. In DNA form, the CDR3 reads TGTGCCAGCAGCCACCACCGGGGCGGGAGCGGCGGGGAGCTGTTTTTT. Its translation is CASSHHRGGSGGELFF.

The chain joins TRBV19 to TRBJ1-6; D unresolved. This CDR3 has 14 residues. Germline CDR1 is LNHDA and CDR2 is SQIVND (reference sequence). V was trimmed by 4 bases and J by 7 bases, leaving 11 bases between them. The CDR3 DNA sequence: TGTGCCAGTAGTACCGGGGAGATAAATTCACCCCTCCACTTT. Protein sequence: CASSTGEINSPLHF.

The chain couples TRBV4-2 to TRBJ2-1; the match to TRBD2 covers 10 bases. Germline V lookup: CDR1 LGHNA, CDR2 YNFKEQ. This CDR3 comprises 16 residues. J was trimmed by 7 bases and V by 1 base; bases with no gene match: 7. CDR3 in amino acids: CASSQVDEREGNEQFF. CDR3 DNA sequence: TGTGCCAGCAGCCAAGTTGATGAGCGGGAGGGGAATGAGCAGTTCTTC.

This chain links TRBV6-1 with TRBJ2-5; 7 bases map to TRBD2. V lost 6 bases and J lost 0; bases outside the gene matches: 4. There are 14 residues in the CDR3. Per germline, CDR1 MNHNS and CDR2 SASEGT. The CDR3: CASSLGGYQETQYF. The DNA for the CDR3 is TGTGCCAGCAGCCTGGGGGGGTACCAAGAGACCCAGTACTTC.

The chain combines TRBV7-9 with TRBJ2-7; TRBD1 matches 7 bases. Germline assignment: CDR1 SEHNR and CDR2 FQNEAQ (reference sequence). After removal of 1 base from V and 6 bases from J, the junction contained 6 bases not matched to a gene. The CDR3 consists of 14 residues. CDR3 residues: CASSLGLTGSEQYF. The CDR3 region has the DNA TGTGCCAGCAGCTTAGGACTGACAGGGAGCGAGCAGTACTTC.

The CDR3 DNA reads as TGTGCCAGCAGACTAGCGGGAGTGGCAGATACGCAGTATTTT. Translation gives CASRLAGVADTQYF. The V call is TRBV19, the J call TRBJ2-3; the match to TRBD2 covers 12 bases. The CDR3 is made up of 14 amino acids. Germline values: CDR1 LNHDA, CDR2 SQIVND (reference sequence). Trimming cost V 9 bases and J 4 bases; bases outside gene matches: 5.

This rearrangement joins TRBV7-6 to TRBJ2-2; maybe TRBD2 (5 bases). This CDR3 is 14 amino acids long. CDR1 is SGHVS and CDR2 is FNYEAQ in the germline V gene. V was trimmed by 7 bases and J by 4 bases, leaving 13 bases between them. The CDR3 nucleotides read TGTGCCAGCACCCGGACTCCATTCACCGGGGAGCTGTTTTTT. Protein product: CASTRTPFTGELFF.

As DNA, the CDR3 is TGTGCCAGCAGCTTGGGGGCTGGAAACACCATATATTTT. Residues: CASSLGAGNTIYF. The chain employs TRBV11-3 and TRBJ1-3; D possibly corresponds to TRBD1 (5 bases). The V gene lost 3 bases and the J gene lost 2 bases, with 5 bases spanning the gap. CDR1 SGHNT and CDR2 YENEEA come from the germline V gene. This CDR3 is 13 amino acids long. Variable domain in full (rest from reference TRBV11-3 and TRBJ1-3): EAGVVQSPRYKIIEKKQPVAFWCNPISGHNTLYWYLQNLGQGPELLIRYENEEAVDDSQLPKDRFSAERLKGVDSTLKIQPAELGDSAVYLCASSLGAGNTIYFGEGSWLTVV.

This CDR3 is CASSQTSGGETQYF. The CDR3 bases are TGTGCCAGCTCGCAGACTAGCGGCGGAGAGACCCAGTACTTC. V and J are TRBV18 and TRBJ2-5, with 9 bases matching TRBD2. This CDR3 is 14 amino acids long. J gave up 4 bases and V 6 bases, and 6 bases lay outside the gene matches. Germline assignment: CDR1 KGHSH and CDR2 LQKENI.

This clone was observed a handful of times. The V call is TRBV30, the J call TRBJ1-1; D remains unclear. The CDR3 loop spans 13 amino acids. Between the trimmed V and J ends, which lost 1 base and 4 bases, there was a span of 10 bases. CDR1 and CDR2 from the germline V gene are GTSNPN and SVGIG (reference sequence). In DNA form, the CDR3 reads TGTGCCTGGAGTGGAGCGGGAGGCACTGAAGCTTTCTTT. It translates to CAWSGAGGTEAFF.

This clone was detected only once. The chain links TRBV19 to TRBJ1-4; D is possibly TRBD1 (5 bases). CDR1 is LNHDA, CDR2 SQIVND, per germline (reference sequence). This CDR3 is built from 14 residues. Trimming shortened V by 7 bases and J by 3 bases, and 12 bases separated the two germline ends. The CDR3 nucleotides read TGTGCCAGTACCGGCGGGGGTGCTAATGAAAAACTGTTTTTT. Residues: CASTGGGANEKLFF.

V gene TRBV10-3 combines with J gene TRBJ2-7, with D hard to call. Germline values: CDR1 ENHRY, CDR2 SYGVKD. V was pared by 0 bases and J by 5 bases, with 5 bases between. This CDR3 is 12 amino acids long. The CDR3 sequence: CAISESGNEQYF. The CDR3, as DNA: TGTGCCATCAGTGAGTCGGGTAACGAGCAGTACTTC.

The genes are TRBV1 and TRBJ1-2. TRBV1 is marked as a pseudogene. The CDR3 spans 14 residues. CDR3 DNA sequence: TGCACCAGCAGCCAAGATTGGGGGAGCTATGGCTACACCTTC. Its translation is CTSSQDWGSYGYTF.

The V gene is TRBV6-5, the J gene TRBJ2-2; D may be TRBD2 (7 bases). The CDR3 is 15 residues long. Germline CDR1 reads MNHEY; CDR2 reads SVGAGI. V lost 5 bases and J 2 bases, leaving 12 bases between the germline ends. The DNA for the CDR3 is TGTGCCAGCAGTCTAGGGGGGGGAAACACCGGGGAGCTGTTTTTT. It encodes CASSLGGGNTGELFF.

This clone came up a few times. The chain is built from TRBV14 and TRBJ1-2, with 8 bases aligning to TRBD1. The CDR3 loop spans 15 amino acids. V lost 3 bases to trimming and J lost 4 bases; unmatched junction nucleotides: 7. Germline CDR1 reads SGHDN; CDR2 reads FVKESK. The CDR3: CASSQETGGFYGYTF. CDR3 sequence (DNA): TGTGCCAGCAGCCAGGAAACAGGGGGTTTCTATGGCTACACCTTC.

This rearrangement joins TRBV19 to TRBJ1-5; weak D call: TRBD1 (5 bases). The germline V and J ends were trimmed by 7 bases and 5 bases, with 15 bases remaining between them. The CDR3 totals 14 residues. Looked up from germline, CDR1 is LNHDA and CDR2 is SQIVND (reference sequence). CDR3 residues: CASIPDSPDQPQHF. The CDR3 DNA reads TGTGCCAGTATCCCCGACAGCCCCGATCAGCCCCAGCATTTT.

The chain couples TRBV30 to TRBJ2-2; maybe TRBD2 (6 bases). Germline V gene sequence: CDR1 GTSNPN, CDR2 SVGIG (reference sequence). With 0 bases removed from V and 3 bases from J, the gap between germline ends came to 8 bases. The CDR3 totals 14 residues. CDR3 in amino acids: CAWSVRGDTGELFF. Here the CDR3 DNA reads TGTGCCTGGAGTGTGCGGGGCGACACCGGGGAGCTGTTTTTT.

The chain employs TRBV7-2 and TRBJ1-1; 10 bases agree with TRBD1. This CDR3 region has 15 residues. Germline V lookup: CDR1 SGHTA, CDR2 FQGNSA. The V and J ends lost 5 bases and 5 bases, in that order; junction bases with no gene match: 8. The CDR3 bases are TGTGCCAGCAGCGGAAAGGGACAGGGGAATACTGAAGCTTTCTTT. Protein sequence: CASSGKGQGNTEAFF.

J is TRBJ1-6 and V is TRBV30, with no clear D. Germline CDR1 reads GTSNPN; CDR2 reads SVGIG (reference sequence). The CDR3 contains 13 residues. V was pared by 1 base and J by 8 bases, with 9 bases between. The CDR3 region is CAWSEGRHSPLHF. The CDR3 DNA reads TGTGCCTGGAGTGAAGGGCGGCATTCACCCCTCCACTTT.

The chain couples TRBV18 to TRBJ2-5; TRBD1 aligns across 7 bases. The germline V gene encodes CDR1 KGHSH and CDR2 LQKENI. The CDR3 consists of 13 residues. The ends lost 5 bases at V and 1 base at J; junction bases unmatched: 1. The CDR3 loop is CASSGTAQETQYF. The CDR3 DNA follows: TGTGCCAGCTCAGGGACAGCCCAAGAGACCCAGTACTTC.

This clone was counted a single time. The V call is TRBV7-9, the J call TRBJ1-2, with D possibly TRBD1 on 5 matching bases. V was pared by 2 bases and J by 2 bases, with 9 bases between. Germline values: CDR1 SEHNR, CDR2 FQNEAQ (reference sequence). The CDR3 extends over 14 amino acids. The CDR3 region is CASSLMGGNYGYTF. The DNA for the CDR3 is TGTGCCAGCAGCTTAATGGGGGGAAACTATGGCTACACCTTC.

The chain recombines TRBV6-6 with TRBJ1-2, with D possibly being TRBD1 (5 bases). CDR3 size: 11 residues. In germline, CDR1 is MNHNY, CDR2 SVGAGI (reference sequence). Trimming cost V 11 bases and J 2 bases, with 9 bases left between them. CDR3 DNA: TGTGCCTCCGGGGGAAACTATGGCTACACCTTC. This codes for CASGGNYGYTF.

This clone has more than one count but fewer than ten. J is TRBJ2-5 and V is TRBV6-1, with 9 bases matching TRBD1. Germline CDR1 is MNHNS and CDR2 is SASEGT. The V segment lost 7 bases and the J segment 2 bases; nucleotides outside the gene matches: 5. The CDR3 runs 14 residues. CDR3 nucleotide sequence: TGTGCCAGCATTCCCGGACAGGGGCAAGAGACCCAGTACTTC. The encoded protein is CASIPGQGQETQYF.

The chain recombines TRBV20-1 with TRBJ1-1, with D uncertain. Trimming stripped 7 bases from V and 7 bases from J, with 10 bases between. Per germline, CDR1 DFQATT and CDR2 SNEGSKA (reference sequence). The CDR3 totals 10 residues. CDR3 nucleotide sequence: TGCAGTGTCAGAAGCGGTGAAGCTTTCTTT. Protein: CSVRSGEAFF.

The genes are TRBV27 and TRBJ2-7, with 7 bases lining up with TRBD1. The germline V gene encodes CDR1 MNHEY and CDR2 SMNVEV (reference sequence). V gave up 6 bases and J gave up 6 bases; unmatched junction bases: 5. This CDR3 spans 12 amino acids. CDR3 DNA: TGTGCCAGCAGCCCACAGGGGTTCGAGCAGTACTTC. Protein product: CASSPQGFEQYF.